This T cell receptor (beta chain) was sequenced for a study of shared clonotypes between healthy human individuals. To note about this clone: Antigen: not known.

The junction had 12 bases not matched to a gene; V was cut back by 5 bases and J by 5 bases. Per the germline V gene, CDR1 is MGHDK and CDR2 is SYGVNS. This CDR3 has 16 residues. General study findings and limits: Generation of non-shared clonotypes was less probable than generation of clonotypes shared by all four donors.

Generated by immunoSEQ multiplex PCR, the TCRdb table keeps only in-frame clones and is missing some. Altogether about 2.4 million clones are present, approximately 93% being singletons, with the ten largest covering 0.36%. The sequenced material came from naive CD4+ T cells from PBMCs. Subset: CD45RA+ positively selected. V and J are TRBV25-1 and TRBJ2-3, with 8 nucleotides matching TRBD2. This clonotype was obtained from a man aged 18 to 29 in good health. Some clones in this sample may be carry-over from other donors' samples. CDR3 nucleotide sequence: TGTGCCAGCAGTTATTATAGCGGGATTGCTGAAGATACGCAGTATTTT. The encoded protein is CASSYYSGIAEDTQYF.